These 15 T cell receptor beta chains were all obtained from the same sample, sequenced in a study of cytomegalovirus exposure and HLA in healthy donors. Vbeta (60) and Jbeta (13) primers were used in the PCR. The table came from immunoSEQ multiplex PCR; TCRdb's copy has only in-frame clones and leaves some out. The sample carries 250,000 or so clones, about 81% recorded once. Sequencing input: PBMCs. These receptors all come from a woman aged 55-75 years in good health and CMV-seropositive.

The CDR3 region has the DNA TGTGCCAGTAGTATGCCGAGAGGATACAATGAAAAACTGTTTTTT. Protein: CASSMPRGYNEKLFF. This chain connects TRBV19 to TRBJ1-4; D is undetermined. CDR1 and CDR2 from the germline V gene are LNHDA and SQIVND (reference sequence). V lost 3 bases and J 5 bases, leaving 13 bases between the germline ends. This CDR3 has 15 residues.

This clone was counted a single time. The rearrangement joins TRBV27 to TRBJ1-1; possible D gene TRBD1, 6 bases. The CDR3 contains 14 residues. V was shortened by 3 bases and J by 0 bases, with 8 bases between the two germline ends. Germline V CDR1 and CDR2: MNHEY, SMNVEV (reference sequence). DNA for the CDR3: TGTGCCAGCAGTTTGGACAGAATGAACACTGAAGCTTTCTTT. Amino acid sequence: CASSLDRMNTEAFF.

This sequence joins TRBV25-1 and TRBJ2-7; a weak D match, TRBD1 (6 bases). CDR3 length: 15 residues. V lost 3 bases and J 4 bases, leaving 16 bases between the germline ends. Germline CDR1 MGHDK, CDR2 SYGVNS. CDR3 amino acids: CASSDGRQGKYEQYF. CDR3 coding DNA: TGTGCCAGCAGTGACGGCCGGCAGGGGAAATACGAGCAGTACTTC.

The chain employs TRBV6-6 and TRBJ2-1, with 14 bases aligning to TRBD2. The CDR3 consists of 15 residues. Germline-derived CDR1 and CDR2 are MNHNY and SVGAGI (reference sequence). With V trimmed by 6 bases and J by 6 bases, 4 bases remained unmatched. CDR3 in DNA: TGTGCCAGCAGAGGACTAGCGGGAGGAACCAATGAGCAGTTCTTC. Translation: CASRGLAGGTNEQFF.

The chain joins TRBV7-9 to TRBJ2-1; 7 nucleotides align to TRBD2. V lost 4 bases and J lost 5; bases outside the gene matches: 11. The CDR3 contains 16 residues. The germline CDR1 and CDR2 sequences are SEHNR and FQNEAQ (reference sequence). The CDR3 protein is CASSSTLGLLDNEQFF. In DNA, the CDR3 is TGTGCCAGCAGCTCCACCTTGGGACTACTAGACAATGAGCAGTTCTTC.

Only a few counts were recorded for this clone. The J gene is TRBJ2-7, the V gene TRBV7-8; 11 bases agree with TRBD2. Germline CDR1 is SGHVS and CDR2 is FQNEAQ. Germline trimming cut 2 bases from V and 3 bases from J; bases unmatched to any gene: 9. The CDR3 is 17 residues long. The CDR3 sequence is CASSLRTSGSYGYEQYF. The CDR3 coding sequence is TGTGCCAGCAGCTTACGAACTAGCGGGAGTTACGGCTACGAGCAGTACTTC.

J is TRBJ2-7 and V is TRBV5-1; TRBD1 matches at 10 bases. V shed 6 bases and J 2 bases; nucleotides not matched to a gene: 11. This CDR3 is built from 16 residues. Germline lookup yields CDR1 SGHRS and CDR2 YFSETQ. The CDR3 reads CASTPGGTGDAYEQYF. The DNA of the CDR3 is TGCGCCAGCACTCCCGGCGGGACAGGGGATGCCTACGAGCAGTACTTC. The full variable domain, completed using reference TRBV5-1 and TRBJ2-7, is KAGVTQTPRYLIKTRGQQVTLSCSPISGHRSVSWYQQTPGQGLQFLFEYFSETQRNKGNFPGRFSGRQFSNSRSEMNVSTLELGDSALYLCASTPGGTGDAYEQYFGPGTRLTVT.

The V and J genes are TRBV4-1 and TRBJ1-2; a weak D match, TRBD1 (5 bases). CDR3 length equals 13 residues. V lost 6 bases to trimming and J lost 8 bases, with 16 bases between them. From germline, CDR1 is MGHRA and CDR2 YSYEKL. CDR3 in amino acids: CASSLPGTFGYTF. CDR3 in DNA: TGCGCCAGCAGTTTACCCGGGACTTTCGGCTACACCTTC.

The rearrangement joins TRBV6-6 to TRBJ1-4; D perhaps matches TRBD1 (6 bases). Trimming took 7 bases from V and 8 from J, leaving 20 bases between them. CDR1 is MNHNY, CDR2 SVGAGI, per germline (reference sequence). The CDR3 consists of 15 residues. The DNA of the CDR3 is TGTGCCAGCACCAGCGGTCCGGGACACAAGGAAAAACTGTTTTTT. It encodes CASTSGPGHKEKLFF.

The sample holds one count of this clone. The gene calls are TRBV9 and TRBJ2-3, with 12 bases that match TRBD2. Looked up from germline, CDR1 is SGDLS and CDR2 is YYNGEE. The CDR3 has 16 residues. With V trimmed by 4 bases and J by 2 bases, 5 bases remained unmatched. The CDR3 DNA reads as TGTGCCAGCAGCCCTCGACTAGCGGGAGTCACAGATACGCAGTATTTT. Protein sequence: CASSPRLAGVTDTQYF.

In its sample, this clone was seen once. The chain joins TRBV7-2 to TRBJ1-2; D remains unclear. There are 15 residues in the CDR3. Deletions cut 2 bases from V and 0 bases from J, with 10 bases between. Germline CDR1 and CDR2: SGHTA and FQGNSA. The CDR3 loop reads CASSLFSPSNYGYTF. DNA of the CDR3: TGTGCCAGCAGCTTATTTTCCCCATCTAACTATGGCTACACCTTC.

This clone was seen only once. The V gene is TRBV29-1, the J gene TRBJ1-1, with a weak D call TRBD1 (5 bases). The CDR3 covers 13 residues. Germline CDR1 is SQVTM and CDR2 is ANQGSEA. V lost 5 bases to trimming and J lost 1 base, with 11 bases between them. Here the CDR3 reads CSVSRGENTEAFF. In DNA, the CDR3 is TGCAGCGTTAGTCGGGGGGAGAACACTGAAGCTTTCTTT.

V usage is TRBV25-1 and J usage is TRBJ1-1; D gene unclear. V lost 1 base and J 2 bases, leaving 5 bases between the germline ends. The CDR3 consists of 13 residues. Per the germline V gene, CDR1 is MGHDK and CDR2 is SYGVNS. CDR3 nucleotide sequence: TGTGCCAGCAGTGAATTGAGAAACACTGAAGCTTTCTTT. Protein product: CASSELRNTEAFF.

This chain connects TRBV29-1 to TRBJ1-2; D call uncertain. The CDR3 spans 12 residues. The V end lost 4 bases, the J end lost 4 bases, and 10 bases lay between the germline ends. The germline gives CDR1 SQVTM, CDR2 ANQGSEA. The CDR3 reads CSVGARGYGYTF. CDR3 nucleotides: TGCAGCGTTGGCGCACGAGGCTATGGCTACACCTTC.

Details on this clone: The sample has other DNA sequences that encode this CDR3 too. The chain uses TRBV7-9 and TRBJ2-5; 7 nucleotides agree with TRBD1. Germline CDR1 reads SEHNR; CDR2 reads FQNEAQ (reference sequence). This CDR3 region has 14 residues. Trimming took 5 bases from V and 5 from J; bases not matched to a gene: 8. CDR3 bases: TGTGCCAGCAGCCTCCGGACAGGTGGGGAGACCCAGTACTTC. It codes for CASSLRTGGETQYF.